Included here is one T cell receptor beta chain sequence, with context. Its target is unknown. 1-10 million cryopreserved PBMC were held in samples before DNA extraction. Researchers ran immunoSEQ v3.0 at survey level. Repertoires were generated with immunoSEQ multiplex PCR, while TCRdb's copy carries only in-frame clones and drops some. The top ten clones hold approximately 17% of a sample with over 7,500 clones, around 80% of them seen once. The record originates from a study of long-term antiretroviral therapy in people with HIV. About the study: First collections came about a decade before the 2015 immediate-ART recommendation.

Study observations and caveats: Repertoires in HIV (unlike those of controls) had narrower CDR3 length ranges. The clones with expansion before ART were dominant in the repertoire at all time points.

The sample here was unsorted PBMCs, taken 0.1 years after starting antiretroviral therapy. This clonotype was obtained from a man in his forties with HIV.

The CDR3 is CASSLGFSYEQYF. As DNA, the CDR3 is TGTGCCAGCAGCTTGGGATTCTCCTACGAGCAGTACTTC. The chain combines TRBV7-3 with TRBJ2-7; D gene unclear. The CDR3 consists of 13 residues. Per germline, CDR1 SGHTA and CDR2 FQGTGA. Trimming removed 3 bases at V and 0 bases at J, with 6 bases between.